What follows is one T cell receptor (beta chain) and its context. The specificity of this receptor is unknown. No base quality values were provided; no much bigger clone lies one nucleotide off. The cohort comprised around 690 healthy bone marrow donors. At the time of sampling, every cohort member was nominally healthy, though immune exposures that went unrecorded were likely present. The donor tested CMV seropositive, placing the donor among the roughly 270 seropositive members of the cohort. Every donor gave a peripheral blood sample, and the peripheral blood mononuclear cells from that sample were used for TCR beta sequencing. Genomic DNA was extracted from the blood cell samples with the Qiagen DNeasy Blood Extraction Kit. These data come from a study of cytomegalovirus exposure and HLA in healthy donors (dated by TCRdb to about 2017). Regarding the research as a whole: According to an earlier analysis of around 600 of the donors, roughly 180 million T cells yielded 95 million to 140 million unique TCR beta sequences and about 300 Gb of sequence data. Roughly 5 DR-DQ haplotypes were handled as single units for association and clustering because linkage in the cohort was strong. All discovery cohort repertoires had been generated using a single sequencing platform. A later analysis re-analyzed previously published TCR beta repertoires from approximately 670 donors and added high-resolution HLA genotyping to study TCR occurrence patterns. In a later genetic analysis, genome-wide SNP genotypes for about three fifths of the roughly 670 donors were used, and that subset was treated as a discovery cohort. Approximately 330 gigabases of sequencing data and 70 million to 100 million unique TCR sequences made up an early release that covered around 640 HLA-typed donors. Among roughly 400 genotyped donors of the cohort, an average of approximately 240,000 unique TCR beta nucleotide sequences was sequenced per donor, of which about 18% were non-productive. The T cell repertoires of 670 or so subjects were profiled by immunosequencing and related to cytomegalovirus serostatus. Among the roughly 380 genotyped donors, around 79% belonged to the genetic ancestry cluster associated with self-reported Caucasian donors. HLA typing included class I and class II loci at four-digit resolution. Donor age, sex, ethnicity and CMV serostatus were compiled together with the repertoire data. The study aimed to test whether cataloging public T cell receptors could reveal signatures of past pathogen exposure. The number of donors typed differed by locus, with about 629-630 for A, B, C, DRB1 and DQB1, 522 for DQA1, 600 to 610 for DPA1, and under 490 for DPB1. The study combined high-throughput TCR immunosequencing, statistical association of individual TCRs with disease status, and machine learning to predict cytomegalovirus infection status. An earlier analysis of 450 to 750 of the donors used high-throughput TCR beta sequencing to judge whether each TCR beta V gene segment behaved as functional or pseudogenic. The later analysis used no new phenotypic data to find candidate immune exposures, relying instead on TCR beta sequences and their occurrence across donors. Along with the approximately 600-subject first cohort, a separate validation cohort of 120 different subjects was used. Overall study outcomes, separate from this receptor: The authors suggested that the approach could potentially be generalized to other disease states and immunological phenotypes. The cohort was sequenced for TCR beta chains only, and without alpha or paired-chain data the features that could be detected were limited. Some 15 rarely observed V segments, including chromosome 9 orphons, were excluded from the earlier analysis of approximately 500 of the donors because counts were too low. In vitro tests confirmed that a few of the cytomegalovirus-associated TCR beta chains recognize cytomegalovirus antigens. According to a later analysis, parvovirus B19, influenza, CMV and Epstein-Barr virus appeared linked to several top co-occurrence clusters. Roughly uniform sequencing depth across donors was assumed in presence/absence analyses, although this assumption may not hold. A cluster of highly shared sequence variants was judged likely to represent a technical artifact of the sequencing pipeline. The study gave a list of about 170 TCR beta chains associated with cytomegalovirus. Strong co-occurrence of HLA alleles, especially DR and DQ, made assigning TCR associations to individual alleles difficult. Correlated functional status among segregating V segments might be attributable to linkage disequilibrium, but an unknown experimental factor could not be ruled out. Most CMV-associated TCR beta chains appeared to be HLA-restricted in a later analysis, and the HLA associations seemed to be driven largely by CMV exposure. For the cohort, immune exposure information was limited to CMV serostatus. Compared with the approximately 700-donor mean, donors in an Asian-associated ancestry cluster had fewer N-insertions in productive TCRs, according to a later genetic analysis. An earlier analysis of roughly 570 of the donors showed that most TCR beta V segments appeared in productive rearrangements either about 87% or about 30% of the time, which broadly matched IMGT annotations. A further reported finding was that TCR beta sequences accurately predicted the HLA-A and HLA-B alleles for most subjects in the first cohort. The classifier was reported to diagnose cytomegalovirus status with high specificity and sensitivity in both the original cohort and the validation cohort. In a later analysis, HLA-associated TCR beta chains were found to be more clonally expanded and to have lower generation probabilities than equally common non-associated chains. V-gene and J-gene trimming of TCR beta chains was associated with a missense DCLRE1C variant in a later genetic analysis, and the association was replicated in an independent cohort. According to a later analysis, TCR association rates differed among HLA loci, with DRB1 alleles showing the most associated TCRs and HLA-C alleles showing the fewest. Because some donors lacked HLA typing at each locus, the association tests relied only on the typed subset. Most TCR sequences were observed very rarely across donors, whereas some public TCRs were present in many individuals. At a false discovery rate of 0.05, a later analysis linked 16,951 TCR beta sequences to specific HLA alleles.

The protocol used for the library was the immunoSEQ multiplex PCR assay. A mixture of 60 forward primers for TCR Vbeta segments and 13 reverse primers for TCR Jbeta segments was used in the multiplex PCR. The CDR3 region of rearranged TCR beta genes was amplified from genomic DNA by a multiplex PCR assay. On the Illumina HiSeq System, the amplified TCR beta libraries were sequenced as 87-base-pair reads. Per the authors' processing: Across the 670 or so repertoires, a later analysis counted tens of millions of unique TCR beta chains, around 10 million of which were shared by at least two donors. Raw reads were error-corrected and collapsed into unique sequences by a nearest-neighbor algorithm in which closely related sequences were merged to remove PCR and sequencing errors. Alignment of CDR3 sequences to IMGT reference sequences was used to assign V, D and J gene segments. Each retained sequence needed at least a six-nucleotide match to both a V gene segment and a J gene segment. Rearrangements were called productive when the CDR3 lacked stop codons and stayed in frame with V and J; all others were non-productive. CDR3 was defined according to IMGT convention as the region running from the second conserved V-encoded cysteine to the conserved J-encoded phenylalanine. The earlier analysis of a few hundred of the donors excluded any sequence lacking an unambiguous match to a single V gene segment. In an earlier analysis of some 590 of the donors, a V segment was called functional when productive rearrangements were above 56.7%, and segregating when the standard deviation between donors exceeded 5%. A statistical classification framework was built to diagnose cytomegalovirus status from the catalog of TCR beta chain sequences. V and J gene assignment, in a later analysis, came from comparing TCR nucleotide sequences with IMGT/GENE-DB human TR gene sequences. In a later analysis, CDR3 sequences and most-parsimonious VDJ recombination scenarios were assigned using the TCRdist pipeline. In a later analysis, every TCR beta chain was defined by the combination of its CDR3 amino acid sequence and its V-gene family, and reads without a unique V-gene family were dropped. As a way to deal with suspected cross-contamination and a sequencing artifact, a later analysis dropped 592 nucleotide sequences that were highly shared and had low generation probability. For each public chain, a later analysis derived a clonal expansion index from normalized ranks of inferred template counts within each repertoire. A later analysis computed generation probabilities with a VDJ recombination model fitted to out-of-frame rearrangements, and checked the results against IGoR. In a later analysis, hypergeometric tests were used to score TCR-TCR, TCR-HLA and TCR-CMV co-occurrence, with a repertoire-size bias correction applied to TCR pairs. False discovery rates were estimated in a later analysis by permuting HLA or CMV assignments 20 times. In a later analysis, co-occurring TCRs were grouped using DBSCAN, with TCRdist sequence similarity added in when clustering inside HLA-allele-positive subsets. Co-occurrence clustering excluded repertoires with fewer than 30,000 or more than 120,000 public chains, plus five with anomalous nucleotide sharing. TCRdb limited this immuneACCESS table to in-frame rearrangements with V and J called. A share of clones is missing; checked studies link under half to unresolved V genes, and the rest is unexplained. V, J and clone size are those of that table, while D and trimming were read from the DNA. This sample has approximately 160,000 clones in its table, and around 86% of those were observed once. The ten largest clones take up roughly 4% of the sample.

The source of this sequence is a man aged 45-65 years in good health and CMV-seropositive. The sample consisted of PBMCs.

The DNA reads TGCAGCGTTGAAGTTGGCAGGGGAACCACAGATACGCAGTATTTT. This codes for CSVEVGRGTTDTQYF. This receptor chain uses TRBV29-1 and TRBJ2-3, and possibly TRBD1, on 6 matching bases. The CDR3 starts with the cysteine, ends with the phenylalanine, and has 15 residues. Kept here is only the CDR3 DNA, which spans 45 bases and is read in frame from base 1. According to the germline V gene, CDR1 reads SQVTM and CDR2 reads ANQGSEA. V drops 1 base and J drops 2 bases, leaving 13 bases in between.